This TCR beta chain was obtained from a study of control samples from healthy donors and cancer patients (dated by TCRdb to 2018 to 2020). A distance of 12 bases separates the germline ends of V and J, which lose 3 bases and 1 base respectively. Spanning cysteine to phenylalanine, the CDR3 consists of 15 amino acids. The retained sequence is limited to the CDR3, 45 bases, with the frame set at the first base. The germline V gene (reference sequence) yields LNHDA for CDR1 and SQIVND for CDR2. As for this clone: Its antigen remains undetermined. Per-base qualities were not stored, and no clone one base away is much larger.

The library was made by the immunoSEQ multiplex PCR assay. TCRdb carries this immuneACCESS record with in-frame sequences only. Its versions omit some clonotypes, under half of them owing to an unresolved V gene in the studies checked, with the rest unexplained. The sample data list approximately 86,000 clones, and roughly 86% of these were observed just once. Roughly 21% of the sample is in the top ten clones. Sample: blood. The V and J segments used are TRBV19 and TRBJ1-1, with the D gene not clear enough to name. This receptor was obtained from a man in his thirties or forties in good health. The DNA sequence follows: TGTGCCAGTAGTATCGTTTTGCGGCGGAACACTGAAGCTTTCTTT. Its coded protein is CASSIVLRRNTEAFF. Joined to the reference TRBV19 and TRBJ1-1 proteins, this CDR3 gives the full variable domain: DGGITQSPKYLFRKEGQNVTLSCEQNLNHDAMYWYRQDPGQGLRLIYYSQIVNDFQKGDIAEGYSVSREKKESFPLTVTSAQKNPTAFYLCASSIVLRRNTEAFFGQGTRLTVV.